These T cell receptor beta chains were read from a single sample in a study of T cell responses to AZD1222 COVID-19 vaccine. Some clones are missing from TCRdb's copy, which holds only in-frame ones; the method was immunoSEQ multiplex PCR. This sample has 100,000 to 140,000 clones; about 90% occur once, and the top ten carry 6.6%. The material was peripheral blood, obtained on day 0 of AZD1222 vaccination. The origin of the receptors is an adult in good health. CDR3s include the opening cysteine and the closing phenylalanine or tryptophan. The D gene is left open where the match is weak. The listing skips clone size in some rows; elsewhere it reads once, few, many or a size class.

v_gene	j_gene	abundance	d_gene	CDR3nt	CDR3aa
TRBV29-1	TRBJ2-5	.	TRBD1	TGCAGCGGCCACAGGGGCCAAGAGACCCAGTACTTC	CSGHRGQETQYF
TRBV29-1	TRBJ1-5	few	.	TGCAGCGTCCAGCAGGGAAATAGCAATCAGCCCCAGCATTTT	CSVQQGNSNQPQHF
TRBV3-1/TRBV3-2	TRBJ2-1	once	TRBD2	TGTGCCAGCAGACTAGCGGGAAGCTCCTACAATGAGCAGTTCTTC	CASRLAGSSYNEQFF
TRBV4-2	TRBJ2-3	.	.	TGTGCCAGCAGCCAAGACCTAGCTAAGGCGCAGTATTTT	CASSQDLAKAQYF
TRBV5-1	TRBJ1-1	.	.	TGCGCCAGCAGCTCCTCGAATGGGAACACTGAAGCTTTCTTT	CASSSSNGNTEAFF
TRBV28	TRBJ1-2	.	.	TGTGCCAGCAGTTTAGAGCTATCTAACTATGGCTACACCTTC	CASSLELSNYGYTF
TRBV11-3	TRBJ2-5	.	.	TGTGCCAGCAGCTCCGTCCGGGACCGAAGGGAGACCCAGTACTTC	CASSSVRDRRETQYF
TRBV19	TRBJ1-2	.	.	TGTGCCAGTAGTATAGGGCGTAACTATGGCTACACCTTC	CASSIGRNYGYTF
TRBV5-1	TRBJ2-3	.	TRBD1	TGCGCCAGCAGCTTGGTTTCTGGGACAGGGCTAAGCACAGATACGCAGTATTTT	CASSLVSGTGLSTDTQYF
TRBV11-2	TRBJ2-2	.	.	TGTGCCAGCAGCTTAGAGTTGGGGGAGTCCGGGGAGCTGTTTTTT	CASSLELGESGELFF
TRBV5-4	TRBJ1-4	few	TRBD1	TGTGCCAGCAGCCGGACAGGGAATGAAAAACTGTTTTTT	CASSRTGNEKLFF
TRBV7-2	TRBJ2-3	.	.	TGTGCCAGCAGCCCCCCGGGGTCTTACGCTACAGATACGCAGTATTTT	CASSPPGSYATDTQYF
TRBV9	TRBJ2-7	once	TRBD2	TGTGCCAGCAGCGTACCGGGACTAGCGGGACTAAACGAGCAGTACTTC	CASSVPGLAGLNEQYF
TRBV7-3	TRBJ1-2	.	.	TGTGCCAGCAGCCCCAACGGGGGTGGGGTGGAGGGCTACACCTTC	CASSPNGGGVEGYTF